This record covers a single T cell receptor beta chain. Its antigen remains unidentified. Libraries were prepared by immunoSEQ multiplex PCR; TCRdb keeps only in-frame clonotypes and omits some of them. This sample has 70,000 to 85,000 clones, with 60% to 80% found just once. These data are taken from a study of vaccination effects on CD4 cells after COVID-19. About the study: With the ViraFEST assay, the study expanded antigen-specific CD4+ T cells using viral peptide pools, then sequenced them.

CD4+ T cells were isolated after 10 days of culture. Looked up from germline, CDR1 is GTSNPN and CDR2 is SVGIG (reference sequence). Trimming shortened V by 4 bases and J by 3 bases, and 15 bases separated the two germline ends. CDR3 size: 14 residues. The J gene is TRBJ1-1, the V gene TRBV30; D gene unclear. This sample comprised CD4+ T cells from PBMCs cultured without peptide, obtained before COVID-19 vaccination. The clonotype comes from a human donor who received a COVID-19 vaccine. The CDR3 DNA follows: TGTGCCTGGACCCGGCTGGGCGGTGACACTGAAGCTTTCTTT. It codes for CAWTRLGGDTEAFF.